The 30 T cell receptor beta chains presented below share a single source sample, sequenced in a study of metastatic and nonmetastatic thyroid tumors. TCRdb reanalyzed the PCR reads via MiXCR. The sample consists of about 38,000 clones, 28% of them appearing once. Patients had received no treatment of any kind before thyroid surgery. The material sequenced was blood. These TCRs come from a male donor with papillary thyroid cancer or a benign thyroid nodule (not recorded which). Some clones in this sample may be carry-over from other donors' samples.

The V call is TRBV5-1, the J call TRBJ2-1, with D hard to call. With 7 bases removed from V and 5 bases from J, the gap between germline ends came to 13 bases. The V gene's germline CDR1 is SGHRS and CDR2 YFSETQ. The CDR3 has 13 amino acids. CDR3 coding DNA: TGCGCCAGCGCGGCGCCCGCCGACAATGAGCAGTTCTTC. It translates to CASAAPADNEQFF.

This clone was detected only a few times. Compared with germline, one end of the junction differs, possibly owing to a read error. The rearrangement uses TRBV6-2 or TRBV6-3 and TRBJ1-2; TRBD1 might be the D (6 bases). Germline V gives CDR1 MNHEY, CDR2 SVGEGT. The CDR3 is made up of 14 amino acids. The CDR3 DNA sequence: TGTGCCAGCAGTTCCTCTGGGGGCATAACCGGCTACGCCTTC. It specifies CASSSSGGITGYAF.

This clone was detected many times. The gene calls are TRBV5-5 and TRBJ2-4; D is uncertain. This CDR3 spans 14 amino acids. Germline-derived CDR1 and CDR2 are SGHKS and YYEKEE (reference sequence). Trimming took off 0 bases at V and 0 bases at J, with 4 bases between the two ends. The CDR3 DNA reads TGTGCCAGCAGCTTGGGACTAGCCAAAAACATTCAGTACTTC. Protein sequence: CASSLGLAKNIQYF.

The rearrangement uses TRBV20-1 and TRBJ2-7; weak D call: TRBD2 (5 bases). Germline V CDR1 and CDR2: DFQATT, SNEGSKA (reference sequence). CDR3 size: 11 residues. The germline V and J ends were trimmed by 4 bases and 5 bases, with 9 bases remaining between them. The CDR3 DNA reads as TGCAGTGCTAATCGGCGGGACGAGCAGTACTTC. Its protein is CSANRRDEQYF.

CDR3 sequence (DNA): TGTGCCAGCAGCTTGTCCACAGAAGCTAACTATGGCTACACCTTC. As protein: CASSLSTEANYGYTF. The chain carries TRBV5-8 and TRBJ1-2, with unresolved D. Germline CDR1 SGHTS, CDR2 YDEGEE. The CDR3 length is 15 residues. With 1 base removed from V and 0 bases from J, the gap between germline ends came to 10 bases.

This clone was detected many times. The gene calls are TRBV4-1 and TRBJ2-4, with D possibly being TRBD2 (5 bases). Trimming took off 1 base at V and 6 bases at J, with 10 bases between the two ends. From germline, CDR1 is MGHRA and CDR2 YSYEKL. This CDR3 has 14 amino acids. CDR3 sequence (DNA): TGCGCCAGCAGCCAAGGAGGGCTGTCAAACATTCAGTACTTC. Protein product: CASSQGGLSNIQYF.

The table lists this clone with a few counts. This rearrangement joins TRBV18 to TRBJ2-7; 8 bases align to TRBD1. After removal of 2 bases from V and 2 bases from J, the junction contained 2 bases not matched to a gene. Germline assignment: CDR1 KGHSH and CDR2 LQKENI. CDR3 length: 14 amino acids. The CDR3 sequence: CASSPSDRAYEQYF. CDR3 bases: TGTGCCAGCTCACCATCGGACAGGGCCTACGAGCAGTACTTC.

The CDR3 bases are TGTGCCAGTAGTATTAGCGGAGATTTCACCGGGGAGCTGTTTTTT. Its translation: CASSISGDFTGELFF. This chain links TRBV19 with TRBJ2-2; perhaps TRBD2 as D (6 bases). Germline CDR1 and CDR2: LNHDA and SQIVND (reference sequence). V shed 3 bases and J shed 4 bases, with 12 bases lying between them. This CDR3 contains 15 residues. Full variable domain (remainder filled in from reference TRBV19 and TRBJ2-2): DGGITQSPKYLFRKEGQNVTLSCEQNLNHDAMYWYRQDPGQGLRLIYYSQIVNDFQKGDIAEGYSVSREKKESFPLTVTSAQKNPTAFYLCASSISGDFTGELFFGEGSRLTVL.

This clone was recorded at least ten times. The sample has other DNA sequences that encode this CDR3 too. This rearrangement joins TRBV7-9 to TRBJ2-7; D remains ambiguous. The ends were cut back, 5 bases at V and 3 bases at J, with 11 bases in the middle. This CDR3 region has 13 residues. The germline V gene has CDR1 SEHNR and CDR2 FQNEAQ (reference sequence). The CDR3 DNA reads TGTGCCAGCAGCCTAACGACCAGCTACGAGCAGTACTTC. It translates to CASSLTTSYEQYF.

This clone was picked up a small number of times. The chain combines TRBV6-2 or TRBV6-3 with TRBJ2-1, with D hard to call. The length of the CDR3 is 14 residues. The V end was cut by 0 bases, the J end by 8 bases, with 11 bases between. Germline loops: CDR1 MNHEY, CDR2 SVGEGT. This CDR3 is CASSYSPRGDEQFF. CDR3 in DNA: TGTGCCAGCAGTTACTCCCCTCGAGGCGATGAGCAGTTCTTC.

The gene calls are TRBV6-1 and TRBJ2-1; D is possibly TRBD2 (6 bases). V lost 4 bases, J lost 1 base, and 14 bases lay in between. Germline-derived CDR1 and CDR2 are MNHNS and SASEGT. The CDR3 contains 16 residues. CDR3 residues: CASSVRWDLSYNEQFF. As DNA, the CDR3 is TGTGCCAGCAGTGTCCGTTGGGACTTGTCCTACAATGAGCAGTTCTTC.

In this sample, this clone turned up many times. The J gene is TRBJ2-1, the V gene TRBV20-1, with 8 nucleotides matching TRBD2. Trimming cost V 6 bases and J 6 bases; bases outside gene matches: 10. This CDR3 has 14 amino acids. Germline V gene sequence: CDR1 DFQATT, CDR2 SNEGSKA (reference sequence). DNA for the CDR3: TGCAGTGCCCGCGTGGCGGGAGGTATCAATGAGCAGTTCTTC. Translation: CSARVAGGINEQFF.

The chain combines TRBV28 with TRBJ1-1; D call uncertain. CDR1 MDHEN and CDR2 SYDVKM come from the germline V gene. The CDR3 sequence is 16 residues long. V gave up 2 bases and J gave up 2 bases, with 15 bases separating them. In DNA form, the CDR3 reads TGTGCCAGCAGTTTAGACCTCTGGGGATCAAACACTGAAGCTTTCTTT. Its protein product is CASSLDLWGSNTEAFF.

This clone has at least ten counts. The chain couples TRBV28 to TRBJ1-5; D might be TRBD1 (5 bases). Per germline, CDR1 MDHEN and CDR2 SYDVKM. The CDR3 totals 15 residues. V lost 6 bases to trimming and J lost 4 bases, with 16 bases between them. CDR3 sequence reads: CASSAKGRVNQPQHF. The CDR3 coding sequence is TGTGCCAGCAGCGCTAAGGGCAGGGTGAATCAGCCCCAGCATTTT.

This clone was seen a handful of times. A junction end diverges from the germline sequence, so it may reflect a read error. This chain's CDR3 is CASSYSPANDGLYEQLF. DNA of the CDR3: TGTGCCAGCAGTTACTCGCCGGCTAACGATGGACTCTATGAGCAGCTCTTC. The V and J genes are TRBV6-5 and TRBJ2-1; D may be TRBD2 (5 bases). Germline CDR1 is MNHEY and CDR2 is SVGAGI. This CDR3 has 17 residues.

This chain joins TRBV28 and TRBJ2-3; 13 positions agree with TRBD2. V was pared by 2 bases and J by 2 bases, with 4 bases of the junction left unmatched. Germline CDR1 MDHEN, CDR2 SYDVKM. There are 17 residues in the CDR3. CDR3 loop: CASSLTGLAGSTDTQYF. The CDR3 DNA reads as TGTGCCAGCAGTTTAACGGGACTAGCGGGATCCACAGATACGCAGTATTTT.

This clone was counted only a few times. The chain is built from TRBV6-1 and TRBJ2-1, with 7 bases aligning to TRBD2. The CDR3 is 14 amino acids. V shed 2 bases and J 7 bases; nucleotides not matched to a gene: 5. Germline loops: CDR1 MNHNS, CDR2 SASEGT. CDR3 protein: CASSESGLVNEQFF. The CDR3 DNA reads TGTGCCAGCAGTGAATCCGGACTAGTTAATGAGCAGTTCTTC.

CDR3 amino acids: CSAREIRQGTSYNSPLHF. Here the CDR3 DNA reads TGCAGTGCTAGAGAGATCCGACAGGGAACCTCCTATAATTCACCCCTCCACTTT. The chain has TRBV20-1 and TRBJ1-6, with TRBD1 matching 7 bases. The CDR3 consists of 18 residues. Germline trimming cut 0 bases from V and 0 bases from J; bases unmatched to any gene: 8. Germline CDR1 DFQATT, CDR2 SNEGSKA (reference sequence).

This clone was detected a few times. This sequence joins TRBV20-1 and TRBJ1-5; TRBD1 aligns across 12 bases. CDR1 and CDR2 from the germline V gene are DFQATT and SNEGSKA (reference sequence). Losses at the gene ends were 0 bases for V and 1 base for J; bases not matched to a gene: 7. CDR3 length equals 18 residues. Here the CDR3 DNA reads TGCAGTGCTAGAGAGGGGACAGGGGGCGATCGGAGCAATCAGCCCCAGCATTTT. Translated: CSAREGTGGDRSNQPQHF.

This clone appeared a few times. The genes are TRBV9 and TRBJ2-1; TRBD2 might be the D (6 bases). The length of the CDR3 is 15 residues. V was pared by 2 bases and J by 9 bases, with 18 bases between. From germline, CDR1 is SGDLS and CDR2 YYNGEE. CDR3 sequence reads: CASSVAEGLVGEQFF. In nucleotides, the CDR3 is TGTGCCAGCAGCGTTGCGGAGGGCCTAGTAGGTGAGCAGTTCTTC. The full variable domain, completed using reference TRBV9 and TRBJ2-1, is DSGVTQTPKHLITATGQRVTLRCSPRSGDLSVYWYQQSLDQGLQFLIQYYNGEERAKGNILERFSAQQFPDLHSELNLSSLELGDSALYFCASSVAEGLVGEQFFGPGTRLTVL.

Many counts were recorded for this clone. The gene calls are TRBV5-1 and TRBJ2-3, with TRBD2 as a possible D gene (5 bases). Germline assignment: CDR1 SGHRS and CDR2 YFSETQ. The CDR3 runs to 16 residues. V gave up 0 bases and J gave up 0 bases, with 11 bases separating them. This chain's CDR3 is CASSLGGRTSTDTQYF. For the CDR3, the DNA is TGCGCCAGCAGCTTGGGTGGGAGAACTAGCACAGATACGCAGTATTTT.

This clone has just a few counts. The chain is built from TRBV6-1 and TRBJ2-1; D gene ambiguous. The germline V gene encodes CDR1 MNHNS and CDR2 SASEGT. The length of the CDR3 is 12 residues. Trimming took off 9 bases at V and 5 bases at J, with 11 bases between the two ends. The CDR3 nucleotides are TGTGCCAGTCCCGACGCTCACAATGAGCAGTTCTTC. Amino acid sequence: CASPDAHNEQFF.

The J gene is TRBJ1-3, the V gene TRBV6-2 or TRBV6-3; D is unclear. The CDR3 length is 14 residues. Trimming removed 6 bases from V and 4 bases from J, with 13 bases in between. Looked up from germline, CDR1 is MNHEY and CDR2 is SVGEGT. The CDR3 sequence: CASRGMFQGNTIYF. CDR3 coding DNA: TGTGCCAGCAGAGGAATGTTCCAGGGAAACACCATATATTTT.

This clone is deemed medium-sized. CDR3: CSARDPRRASGNTIYF. As DNA, the CDR3 is TGCAGTGCTAGAGACCCTAGAAGGGCCTCTGGAAACACCATATATTTT. The rearrangement uses TRBV20-1 and TRBJ1-3; no reliable D call. From germline, CDR1 is DFQATT and CDR2 SNEGSKA (reference sequence). With 0 bases removed from V and 0 bases from J, the gap between germline ends came to 12 bases. The CDR3 runs 16 residues.

This clone has ten or more counts. The chain couples TRBV27 to TRBJ1-1; tentative D call: TRBD1 (6 bases). In germline, CDR1 is MNHEY, CDR2 SMNVEV (reference sequence). V shed 4 bases and J shed 4 bases, with 19 bases lying between them. This CDR3 contains 16 residues. CDR3 in amino acids: CASSSSGVPTGTEAFF. The CDR3 DNA reads TGTGCCAGCAGTTCTTCAGGGGTCCCTACGGGCACTGAAGCTTTCTTT.

The table lists this clone with a few counts. The rearrangement joins TRBV24-1 to TRBJ1-1; D gene uncertain. This CDR3 is 9 amino acids long. From germline, CDR1 is KGHDR and CDR2 SFDVKD. Trimming cost V 12 bases and J 4 bases, with 5 bases left between them. CDR3 amino acids: CAALTEAFF. The CDR3 DNA follows: TGTGCCGCGCTCACTGAAGCTTTCTTT.

The J gene is TRBJ1-1, the V gene TRBV10-2; no clear D. Deletions cut 6 bases from V and 0 bases from J, with 11 bases between. Germline CDR1 reads WSHSY; CDR2 reads SAAADI. The CDR3 extends over 14 amino acids. CDR3 coding DNA: TGCGCCAGCAGCATAGCGGGCATGAACACTGAAGCTTTCTTT. As protein: CASSIAGMNTEAFF.

This clone is medium-sized within its sample. CDR3 nucleotides: TGTGCCAGCAGTTCAGGGCCGCTCAGAGCTTTCTTT. Its translation is CASSSGPLRAFF. This chain links TRBV25-1 with TRBJ1-1, with D tentatively TRBD1 (5 bases). V was pared by 5 bases and J by 10 bases, with 14 bases between. This CDR3 spans 12 amino acids. Germline V gene data show CDR1 as MGHDK and CDR2 as SYGVNS.

This clone has just one count. The V and J genes are TRBV5-1 and TRBJ2-7, with 9 bases matching TRBD2. This CDR3 is built from 14 residues. Germline V gene data show CDR1 as SGHRS and CDR2 as YFSETQ. J lost 6 bases, V lost 0 bases, and 4 bases had no gene match. The CDR3 sequence is CASSLGSGSSEQYF. In DNA form, the CDR3 reads TGCGCCAGCAGCTTGGGTAGCGGGAGTAGCGAGCAGTACTTC.

This clone was seen a handful of times. The chain employs TRBV20-1 and TRBJ1-2; weak D call: TRBD1 (6 bases). The V gene's germline CDR1 is DFQATT and CDR2 SNEGSKA (reference sequence). The CDR3 length is 13 residues. V was trimmed by 5 bases and J by 8 bases, leaving 18 bases between them. CDR3 region: CSAFRQGREGYTF. The CDR3 region has the DNA TGCAGTGCTTTCCGTCAGGGGCGAGAGGGCTACACCTTC.